A selection of T cell receptor beta chains follows, all from one sample in a study of PD-L1 blockade in urothelial cancer. The data were produced by immunoSEQ multiplex PCR, yet TCRdb's version contains in-frame clones alone and is incomplete. The data show around 45,000 clones, 88% seen once. This specimen consisted of PBMCs, obtained around atezolizumab (anti-PD-L1) treatment. These receptors all come from a woman aged 55-69 years with urothelial cancer. CDR3s leave out the opening cysteine and the closing phenylalanine or tryptophan. The order of the fields is V gene, J gene, CDR3 protein.

V: TRBV5-1
J: TRBJ1-4
CDR3: ASSPTTTNEKLF

V: TRBV4-2
J: TRBJ2-1
CDR3: ASSQAPSGGYNEQF

V: TRBV6-6
J: TRBJ2-7
CDR3: ASSYLGTGDEQY

V: TRBV5-1
J: TRBJ1-1
CDR3: ASSLVQLSDTEAF

V: TRBV18
J: TRBJ1-4
CDR3: ASSSTGSGNEKLF

V: TRBV5-1
J: TRBJ2-3
CDR3: ASSQPGLAATDTQY

V: TRBV16
J: TRBJ2-5
CDR3: ASSQRGTTQY

V: TRBV7-8
J: TRBJ1-5
CDR3: ASSLVFEDTYSNQPQH

V: TRBV5-1
J: TRBJ1-2
CDR3: ASSLDRATNYGYT

V: TRBV7-9
J: TRBJ2-1
CDR3: ASSLVPARGGNEQF

V: TRBV11-2
J: TRBJ2-7
CDR3: ASSSLQGARYEQY

V: TRBV7-2
J: TRBJ1-1
CDR3: ASNMNTEAF

V: TRBV25-1
J: TRBJ1-1
CDR3: ASTPPLMNTEAF

V: TRBV7-2
J: TRBJ1-1
CDR3: ASSPTVNTEAF

V: TRBV18
J: TRBJ2-3
CDR3: ASSSGLALSTDTQY

V: TRBV28
J: TRBJ2-7
CDR3: ASKAGGSSYEQY

V: TRBV28
J: TRBJ1-1
CDR3: ASSLAGPNTEAF

V: TRBV18
J: TRBJ1-6
CDR3: ASSPQSVLKSPLH

V: TRBV4-2
J: TRBJ2-3
CDR3: ASSPEQRDDTQY

V: TRBV10-3
J: TRBJ1-1
CDR3: AISERTAGGEAF

V: TRBV19
J: TRBJ2-5
CDR3: ASSILAGGETQY

V: TRBV7-2
J: TRBJ2-7
CDR3: ASSLTSGMTYEQY

V: TRBV11-2
J: TRBJ2-3
CDR3: ASSLASGGAVDTQY

V: TRBV4-1
J: TRBJ2-7
CDR3: ASSQSTSVHYEQY

V: TRBV6-6
J: TRBJ1-2
CDR3: ASSHRDRGLQGYT

V: TRBV7-9
J: TRBJ1-4
CDR3: ASSSTFRQGVREKLF

V: TRBV7-9
J: TRBJ1-1
CDR3: ASSLTRNTEAF

V: TRBV7-2
J: TRBJ2-7
CDR3: ASSLGLGVYEQY

V: TRBV7-8
J: TRBJ2-5
CDR3: ASSLPTRTARETQY

V: TRBV5-4
J: TRBJ2-2
CDR3: ASSLPGLSGELF

V: TRBV4-3
J: TRBJ2-5
CDR3: ASSQVDSGTQY